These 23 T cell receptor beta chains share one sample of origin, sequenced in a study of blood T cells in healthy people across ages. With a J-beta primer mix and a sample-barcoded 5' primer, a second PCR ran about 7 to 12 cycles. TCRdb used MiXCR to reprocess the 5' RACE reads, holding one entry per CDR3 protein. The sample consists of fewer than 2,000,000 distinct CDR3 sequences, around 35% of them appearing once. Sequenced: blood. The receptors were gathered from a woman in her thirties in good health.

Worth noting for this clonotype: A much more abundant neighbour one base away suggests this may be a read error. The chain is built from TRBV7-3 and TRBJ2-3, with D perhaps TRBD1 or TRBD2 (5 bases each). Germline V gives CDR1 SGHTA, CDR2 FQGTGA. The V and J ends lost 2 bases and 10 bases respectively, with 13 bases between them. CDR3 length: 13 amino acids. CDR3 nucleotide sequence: TGTGCCAGCAGCTTAGCGGGTCAGGGATCGCAGTATTTT. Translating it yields CASSLAGQGSQYF.

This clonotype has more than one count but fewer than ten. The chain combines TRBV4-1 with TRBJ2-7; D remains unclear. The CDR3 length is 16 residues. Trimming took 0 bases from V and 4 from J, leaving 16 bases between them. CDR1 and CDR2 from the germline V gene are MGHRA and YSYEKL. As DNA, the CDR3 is TGCGCCAGCAGCCAAGAAGGACCGCGAGGTATTTACGAGCAGTACTTC. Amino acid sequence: CASSQEGPRGIYEQYF.

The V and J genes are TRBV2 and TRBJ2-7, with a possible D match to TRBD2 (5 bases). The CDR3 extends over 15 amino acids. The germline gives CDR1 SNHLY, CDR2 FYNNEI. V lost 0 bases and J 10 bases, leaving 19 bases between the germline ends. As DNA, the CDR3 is TGTGCCAGCAGTGAAGCGCGGGTACCCCTTCGCGATCAGTACTTC. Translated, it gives CASSEARVPLRDQYF.

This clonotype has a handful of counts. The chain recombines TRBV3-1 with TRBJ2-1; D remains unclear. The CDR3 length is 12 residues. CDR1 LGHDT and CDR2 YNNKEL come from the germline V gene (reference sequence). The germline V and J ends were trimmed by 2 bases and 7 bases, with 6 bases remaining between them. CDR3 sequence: CASSQSENEQFF. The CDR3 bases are TGTGCCAGCAGCCAATCCGAAAATGAGCAGTTCTTC.

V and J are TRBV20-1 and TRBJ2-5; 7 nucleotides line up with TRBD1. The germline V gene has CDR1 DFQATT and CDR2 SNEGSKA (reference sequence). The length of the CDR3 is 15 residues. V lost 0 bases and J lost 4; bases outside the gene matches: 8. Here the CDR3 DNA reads TGCAGTGCTAGAGATGGGAAATCAGGGGGAGAGACCCAGTACTTC. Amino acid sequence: CSARDGKSGGETQYF.

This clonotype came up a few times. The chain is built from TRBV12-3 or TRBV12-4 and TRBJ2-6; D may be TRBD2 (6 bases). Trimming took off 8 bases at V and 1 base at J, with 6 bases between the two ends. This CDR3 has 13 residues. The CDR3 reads CASGGSGANVLTF. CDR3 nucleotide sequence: TGTGCCAGCGGGGGGTCTGGGGCCAACGTCCTGACTTTC.

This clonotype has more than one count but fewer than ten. DNA of the CDR3: TGCAGTGCTAGTAGTGGGGTGGCTGGGGCCAACGTCCTGACTTTC. Its protein is CSASSGVAGANVLTF. J is TRBJ2-6 and V is TRBV20-1; D is uncertain. The CDR3 contains 15 residues. Per the germline V gene, CDR1 is DFQATT and CDR2 is SNEGSKA (reference sequence). The ends were cut back, 3 bases at V and 2 bases at J, with 11 bases in the middle.

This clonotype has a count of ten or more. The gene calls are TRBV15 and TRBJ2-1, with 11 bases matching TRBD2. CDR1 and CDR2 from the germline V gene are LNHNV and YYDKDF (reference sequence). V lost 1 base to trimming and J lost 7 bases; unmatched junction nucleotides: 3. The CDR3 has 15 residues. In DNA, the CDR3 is TGTGCCACCAGCAGAGGGACTAGCGGGTTGAATGAGCAGTTCTTC. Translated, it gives CATSRGTSGLNEQFF.

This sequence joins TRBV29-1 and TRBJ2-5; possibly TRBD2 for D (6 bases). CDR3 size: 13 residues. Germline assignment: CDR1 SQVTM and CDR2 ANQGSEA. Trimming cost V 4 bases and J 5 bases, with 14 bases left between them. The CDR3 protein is CSVAEGVGETQYF. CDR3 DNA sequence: TGCAGCGTTGCGGAGGGAGTGGGGGAGACCCAGTACTTC.

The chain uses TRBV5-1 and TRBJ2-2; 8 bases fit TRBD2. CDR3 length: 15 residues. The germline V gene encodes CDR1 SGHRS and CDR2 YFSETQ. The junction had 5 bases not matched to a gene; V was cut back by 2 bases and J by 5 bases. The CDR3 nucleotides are TGCGCCAGCAGCTTAGCGGGAGAACGGACCGGGGAGCTGTTTTTT. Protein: CASSLAGERTGELFF.

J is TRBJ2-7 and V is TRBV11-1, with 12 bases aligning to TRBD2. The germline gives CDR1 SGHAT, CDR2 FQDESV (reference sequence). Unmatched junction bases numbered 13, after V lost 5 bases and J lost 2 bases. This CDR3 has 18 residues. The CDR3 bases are TGTGCCAGCAGCCGCCCTGGACTAGCGGGGCCCCCGACCTACGAGCAGTACTTC. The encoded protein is CASSRPGLAGPPTYEQYF.

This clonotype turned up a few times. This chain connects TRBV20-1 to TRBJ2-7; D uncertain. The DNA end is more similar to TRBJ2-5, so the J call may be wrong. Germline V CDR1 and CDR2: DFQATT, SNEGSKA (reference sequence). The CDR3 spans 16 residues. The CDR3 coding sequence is TGCAGTGCTAGAGCCAAAATCGCCGCAGGATCTGGGACCCAGTACTTC. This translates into CSARAKIAAGSGTQYF.

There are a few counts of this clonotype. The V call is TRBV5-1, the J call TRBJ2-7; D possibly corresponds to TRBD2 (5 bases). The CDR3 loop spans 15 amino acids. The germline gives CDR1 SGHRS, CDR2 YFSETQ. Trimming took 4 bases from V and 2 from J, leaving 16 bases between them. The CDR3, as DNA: TGCGCCAGCAGCCCAGGACTCTACTTCGCCTACGAGCAGTACTTC. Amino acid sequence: CASSPGLYFAYEQYF.

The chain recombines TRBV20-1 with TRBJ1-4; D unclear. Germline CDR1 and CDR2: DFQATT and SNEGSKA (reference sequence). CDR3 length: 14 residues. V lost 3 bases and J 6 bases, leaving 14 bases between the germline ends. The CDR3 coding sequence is TGCAGTGCTAGTCCGGGGAAGGGTCATGAAAAACTGTTTTTT. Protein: CSASPGKGHEKLFF.

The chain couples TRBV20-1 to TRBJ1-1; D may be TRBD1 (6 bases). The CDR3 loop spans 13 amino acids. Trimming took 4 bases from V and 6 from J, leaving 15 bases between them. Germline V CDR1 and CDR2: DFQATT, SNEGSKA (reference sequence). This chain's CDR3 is CSAIPGVWAEAFF. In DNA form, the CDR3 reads TGCAGTGCTATCCCAGGGGTGTGGGCTGAAGCTTTCTTT.

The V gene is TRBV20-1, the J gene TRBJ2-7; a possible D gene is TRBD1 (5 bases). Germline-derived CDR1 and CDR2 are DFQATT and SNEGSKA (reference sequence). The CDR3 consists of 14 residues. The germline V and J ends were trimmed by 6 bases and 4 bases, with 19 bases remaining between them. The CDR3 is CSAPSGAEPYEQYF. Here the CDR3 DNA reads TGCAGTGCCCCTAGTGGGGCGGAGCCGTACGAGCAGTACTTC.

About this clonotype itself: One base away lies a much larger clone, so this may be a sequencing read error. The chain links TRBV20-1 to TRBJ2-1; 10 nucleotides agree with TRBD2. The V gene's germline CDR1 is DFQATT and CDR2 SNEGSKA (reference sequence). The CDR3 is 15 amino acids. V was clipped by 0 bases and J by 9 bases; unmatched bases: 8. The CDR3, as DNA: TGCAGTGCTAGAGAGGCTAGCGGGAGAGGAAGTGAGCAGTTCTTC. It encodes CSAREASGRGSEQFF.

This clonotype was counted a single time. The DNA of the CDR3 is TGCAGTGCTAGACCTTTACTAAAACAGGGCGACACTGAAGCTTTCTTT. Translating it yields CSARPLLKQGDTEAFF. The rearrangement uses TRBV20-1 and TRBJ1-1; TRBD1 is a possible D gene (6 bases). The V gene lost 2 bases and the J gene lost 3 bases, with 19 bases spanning the gap. Looked up from germline, CDR1 is DFQATT and CDR2 is SNEGSKA (reference sequence). The CDR3 has 16 amino acids.

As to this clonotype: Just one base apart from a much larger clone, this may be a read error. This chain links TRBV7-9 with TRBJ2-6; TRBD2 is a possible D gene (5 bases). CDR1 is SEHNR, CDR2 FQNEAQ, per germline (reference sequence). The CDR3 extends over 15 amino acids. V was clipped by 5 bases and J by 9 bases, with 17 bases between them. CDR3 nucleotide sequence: TGTGCCAGCAGCCCCCTGCCGCGGGTGGGCAACGTCCTGACTTTC. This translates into CASSPLPRVGNVLTF. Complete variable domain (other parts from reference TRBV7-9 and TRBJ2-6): DTGVSQNPRHKITKRGQNVTFRCDPISEHNRLYWYRQTLGQGPEFLTYFQNEAQLEKSRLLSDRFSAERPKGSFSTLEIQRTEQGDSAMYLCASSPLPRVGNVLTFGAGSRLTVL.

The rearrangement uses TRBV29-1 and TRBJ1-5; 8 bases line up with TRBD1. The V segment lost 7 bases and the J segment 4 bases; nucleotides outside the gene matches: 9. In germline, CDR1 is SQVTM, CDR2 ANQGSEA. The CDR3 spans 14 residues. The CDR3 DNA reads TGCAGCGCCCTAGGGACAGGAAGAAATCAGCCCCAGCATTTT. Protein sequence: CSALGTGRNQPQHF.

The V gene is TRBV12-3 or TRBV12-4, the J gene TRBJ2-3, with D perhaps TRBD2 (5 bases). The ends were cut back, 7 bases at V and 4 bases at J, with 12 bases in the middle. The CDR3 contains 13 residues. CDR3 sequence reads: CASTPRRSDTQYF. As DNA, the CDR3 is TGTGCCAGCACCCCTCGGAGGTCAGATACGCAGTATTTT.

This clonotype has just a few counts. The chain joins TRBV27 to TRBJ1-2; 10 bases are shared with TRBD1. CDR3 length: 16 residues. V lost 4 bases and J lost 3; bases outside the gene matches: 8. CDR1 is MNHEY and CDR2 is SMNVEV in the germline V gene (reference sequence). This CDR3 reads CASSSAPGQGYYGYTF. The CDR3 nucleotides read TGTGCCAGCAGTTCCGCTCCGGGACAGGGGTACTATGGCTACACCTTC.

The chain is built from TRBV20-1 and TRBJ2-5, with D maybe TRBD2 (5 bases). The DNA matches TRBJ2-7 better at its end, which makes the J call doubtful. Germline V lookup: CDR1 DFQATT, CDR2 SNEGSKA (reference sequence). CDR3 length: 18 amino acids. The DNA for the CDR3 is TGCAGTGCTAGTGATCGTTCTAGCTGGTCCGGGTATATATACGAGCAGTACTTC. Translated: CSASDRSSWSGYIYEQYF.